This TCR beta chain stems from a study of CD8+CD57+ T cells in acquired aplastic anemia. CDR3 and TCR beta VDJ profiling relied on a genomic DNA template. MiXCR, run by TCRdb on the reads, gives a single entry per CDR3 protein. Of a few hundred thousand distinct CDR3 sequences listed, about a third were seen once; the top ten hold roughly 0.89%. Findings and limits, study-wide: Patients and controls had CD8+ Simpson's diversity values that were not significantly distinct.

For this clonotype: Its specificity is not known.

This CDR3 comprises 14 residues. Germline assignment: CDR1 MNHEY and CDR2 SVGAGI. The J segment lost 1 base and the V segment lost 2 bases, leaving 0 bases of the junction unmatched. Only patients with CD8+CD57+ cell expansion on flow cytometry were chosen for sequencing. Every patient had severe acquired aplastic anemia. Sequences were obtained from sorted CD4+, CD8+, or CD8+CD57+ T cells (not recorded which) from PBMCs. The chain is built from TRBV6-5 and TRBJ2-5; 8 bases match TRBD1. The clonotype was recovered from a human donor with aplastic anemia. CDR3 DNA sequence: TGTGCCAGCAGTTACACAGGGGGCCAAGAGACCCAGTACTTC. Translating gives CASSYTGGQETQYF.